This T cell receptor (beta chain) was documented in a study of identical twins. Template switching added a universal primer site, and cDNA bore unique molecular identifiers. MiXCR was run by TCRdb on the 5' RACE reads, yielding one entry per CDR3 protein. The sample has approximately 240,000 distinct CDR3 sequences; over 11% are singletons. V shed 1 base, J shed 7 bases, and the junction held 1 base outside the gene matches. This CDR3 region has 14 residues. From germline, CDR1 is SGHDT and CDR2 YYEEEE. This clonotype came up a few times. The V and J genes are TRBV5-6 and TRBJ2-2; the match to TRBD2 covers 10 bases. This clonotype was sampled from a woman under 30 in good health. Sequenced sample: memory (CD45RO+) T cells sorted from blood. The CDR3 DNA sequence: TGTGCCAGCAGCTTGACTAGCGGGAACGGGGAGCTGTTTTTT. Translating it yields CASSLTSGNGELFF.